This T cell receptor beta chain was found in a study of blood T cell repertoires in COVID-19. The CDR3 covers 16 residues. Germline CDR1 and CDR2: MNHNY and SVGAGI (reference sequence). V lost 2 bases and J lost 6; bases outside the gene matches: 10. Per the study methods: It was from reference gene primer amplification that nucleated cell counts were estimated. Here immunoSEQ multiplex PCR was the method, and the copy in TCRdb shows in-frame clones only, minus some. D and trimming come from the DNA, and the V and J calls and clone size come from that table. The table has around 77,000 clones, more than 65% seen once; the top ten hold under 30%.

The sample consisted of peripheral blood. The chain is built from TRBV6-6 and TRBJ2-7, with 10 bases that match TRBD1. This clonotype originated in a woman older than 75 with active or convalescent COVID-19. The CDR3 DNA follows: TGTGCCAGCAGTTACCCTACGACAGGGGGCGCGTCCGAGCAGTACTTC. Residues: CASSYPTTGGASEQYF.